One sample yielded the 14 T cell receptor beta chains listed below, sequenced in a study of T cell repertoires in cytomegalovirus infection. One entry per CDR3 protein results from TCRdb running MiXCR on the reads. The sample yields around 630,000 distinct CDR3 sequences, approximately 24% seen once. The sample was CD8+ T cells from PBMCs. The receptor source for this set is a human donor in good health (CMV status not recorded). Some clones in this sample may be carry-over from other donors' samples.

This clonotype was picked up a small number of times. One end of the junction does not line up with germline, which may come from a read error. This chain joins TRBV5-1 and TRBJ2-5, with D possibly TRBD1 on 6 matching bases. Per germline, CDR1 SGHRS and CDR2 YFSETQ. The CDR3 runs 12 residues. The CDR3 reads CVSSLGAETQYF. The CDR3 coding sequence is TGCGTCAGCAGCTTGGGGGCAGAGACCCAGTACTTC.

This clonotype was recorded at least ten times. The chain links TRBV5-1 to TRBJ2-7; perhaps TRBD2 as D (5 bases). The germline V gene has CDR1 SGHRS and CDR2 YFSETQ. The CDR3 is 13 amino acids. CDR3 amino acids: CASSLEGSYEQYV. Here the CDR3 DNA reads TGTGCCAGCAGCTTAGAGGGCAGCTACGAGCAGTACGTC.

This clonotype was detected many times. This rearrangement joins TRBV7-2 to TRBJ2-3; the D gene is possibly TRBD1 (5 bases). CDR3 length: 16 amino acids. The germline gives CDR1 SGHTA, CDR2 FQGNSA. Trimming left V 5 bases short and J 0 bases short, with 15 bases between. In nucleotides, the CDR3 is TGTGCCAGCAGCCCTCTTGGGGCAATGAGCACAGATACGCAGTATTTT. Translated, it gives CASSPLGAMSTDTQYF.

In this sample, this clonotype turned up many times. The chain carries TRBV6-2 or TRBV6-3 and TRBJ2-1; D may be TRBD1 (6 bases). The CDR3 extends over 15 amino acids. Germline values: CDR1 MNHEY, CDR2 SVGEGT. Trimming removed 0 bases at V and 5 bases at J, with 11 bases between. Here the CDR3 DNA reads TGTGCCAGCAGTTACTCTGGGGGCCGGAACAATGAGCAGTTCTTC. Amino acids: CASSYSGGRNNEQFF.

Ten or more counts support this clonotype. The chain is built from TRBV7-8 and TRBJ2-3, with TRBD2 identical over 11 bases. Germline CDR1 SGHVS, CDR2 FQNEAQ. Trimming took 4 bases from V and 6 from J; bases not matched to a gene: 9. The CDR3 is 16 residues long. CDR3 loop: CASSSNSGGGKDTQYF. The CDR3 DNA reads as TGTGCCAGCAGCTCCAATAGCGGGGGGGGGAAGGATACGCAGTATTTT.

This clonotype came up a few times. This rearrangement joins TRBV14 to TRBJ2-1; 8 bases are a match to TRBD2. This CDR3 is 17 amino acids long. J lost 2 bases, V lost 0 bases, and 6 bases had no gene match. CDR1 is SGHDN, CDR2 FVKESK, per germline. This CDR3 reads CASSQEDGGGPYNEQFF. In DNA, the CDR3 is TGTGCCAGCAGCCAAGAAGACGGGGGGGGCCCCTACAATGAGCAGTTCTTC.

This clonotype showed up just a few times. CDR3 residues: CSALAGDYNEQFF. Written as DNA, the CDR3 is TGCAGCGCCCTAGCGGGGGACTACAATGAGCAGTTCTTC. This chain uses TRBV29-1 with TRBJ2-1; 10 bases match TRBD2. This CDR3 spans 13 amino acids. J was trimmed by 3 bases and V by 7 bases; bases with no gene match: 3. From germline, CDR1 is SQVTM and CDR2 ANQGSEA.

This clonotype was seen ten or more times. This sequence joins TRBV7-6 and TRBJ2-1; 9 bases fit TRBD1. V gave up 5 bases and J gave up 4 bases; unmatched junction bases: 9. Germline V gives CDR1 SGHVS, CDR2 FNYEAQ. The CDR3 is made up of 16 amino acids. The CDR3 region has the DNA TGTGCCAGCAGCCCGACCGGGACAGGGCCATACAATGAGCAGTTCTTC. It is translated as CASSPTGTGPYNEQFF.

This clonotype turned up a few times. This chain links TRBV12-5 with TRBJ1-1; D may be TRBD1 (5 bases). In germline, CDR1 is LGHNT, CDR2 FRNRAP. The CDR3 loop spans 13 amino acids. The germline V and J ends were trimmed by 4 bases and 8 bases, with 14 bases remaining between them. The CDR3 loop is CASGSNRDVEAFF. DNA for the CDR3: TGTGCTAGTGGTTCGAACCGGGACGTAGAAGCTTTCTTT.

This chain connects TRBV11-1 to TRBJ1-1, with D perhaps TRBD1 (5 bases). The CDR3 contains 14 residues. Trimming removed 8 bases from V and 1 base from J, with 14 bases in between. CDR1 and CDR2 (germline): SGHAT, FQDESV (reference sequence). In DNA form, the CDR3 reads TGTGCCAGCGGGGGAGGACGGAGGAACACTGAAGCTTTCTTT. Encoded protein: CASGGGRRNTEAFF.

This clonotype has at least ten counts. The CDR3 sequence: CASGDRNYGYTF. The CDR3 DNA follows: TGTGCCAGCGGGGATCGTAACTATGGCTACACCTTC. V and J are TRBV7-6 and TRBJ1-2; the D is unclear. Germline V gives CDR1 SGHVS, CDR2 FNYEAQ. This CDR3 has 12 residues. Trimming removed 8 bases at V and 1 base at J, with 8 bases between.

This clonotype has ten or more counts. The rearrangement uses TRBV28 and TRBJ2-7; 10 bases map to TRBD1. J lost 6 bases, V lost 6 bases, and 8 bases had no gene match. The germline CDR1 and CDR2 sequences are MDHEN and SYDVKM. The CDR3 extends over 14 amino acids. Here the CDR3 DNA reads TGTGCCAGCAGCTGGGACAGGGGTAATTCCGAGCAGTACGTC. This gives the protein CASSWDRGNSEQYV.

This clonotype was seen more than once but under ten times. The chain employs TRBV7-2 and TRBJ1-2, with D possibly being TRBD1 (6 bases). V shed 4 bases and J shed 6 bases, with 21 bases lying between them. The CDR3 has 16 residues. Germline CDR1 is SGHTA and CDR2 is FQGNSA. This chain's CDR3 is CASSYPTIDRIHGYTF. The CDR3 nucleotides are TGTGCCAGCAGCTACCCGACGATCGACAGGATACATGGCTACACCTTC.

This chain connects TRBV10-3 to TRBJ1-1; 10 bases are shared with TRBD1. Per the germline V gene, CDR1 is ENHRY and CDR2 is SYGVKD. The junction had 2 bases not matched to a gene; V was cut back by 4 bases and J by 0 bases. The CDR3 spans 15 residues. The CDR3 DNA reads as TGTGCCATCAGTGCGGGGACAGGGGTGAACACTGAAGCTTTCTTT. This sequence encodes CAISAGTGVNTEAFF.